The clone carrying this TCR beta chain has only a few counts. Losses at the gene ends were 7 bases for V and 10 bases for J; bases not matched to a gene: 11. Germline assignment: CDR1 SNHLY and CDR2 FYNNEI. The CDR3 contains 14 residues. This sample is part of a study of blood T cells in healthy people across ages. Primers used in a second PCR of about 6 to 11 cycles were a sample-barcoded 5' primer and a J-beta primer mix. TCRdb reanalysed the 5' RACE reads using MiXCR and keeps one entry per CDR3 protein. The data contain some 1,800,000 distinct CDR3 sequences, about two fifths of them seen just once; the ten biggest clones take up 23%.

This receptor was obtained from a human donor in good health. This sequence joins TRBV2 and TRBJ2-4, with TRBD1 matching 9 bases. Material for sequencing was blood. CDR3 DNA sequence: TGTGCCAGCATGACCGGGACAGGGCATGGGATTCAGTACTTC. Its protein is CASMTGTGHGIQYF.